This T cell receptor beta chain was recorded in a study of post-analysis software for immune sequencing data. CDR3 size: 12 residues. CDR1 is SQVTM and CDR2 is ANQGSEA in the germline V gene. The ends were cut back, 7 bases at V and 4 bases at J, with 13 bases in the middle. Prepared libraries of TCR beta cDNA carried unique molecular identifiers. A single record per CDR3 protein comes from TCRdb applying MiXCR to the PCR reads. The sample has some 690,000 distinct CDR3 sequences, approximately 59% seen once; the top ten hold about 10%. With respect to this clonotype: Its antigen is still unknown.

Whole-study results and caveats: Samples from one preparation batch, clustered by F measure, grouped strongly together. Compared with controls, patients had more of roughly 5 TRBV segments, including TRBV5-6, TRBV5-1 and TRBV20-1.

The sequence derives from a girl aged 2-10 years with multiple sclerosis. The sample comprised blood. V gene TRBV29-1 combines with J gene TRBJ1-2, with a possible D match to TRBD1 (5 bases). The CDR3, as DNA: TGCAGCGCTATTACAGGCCGCTATGGCTACACCTTC. It translates to CSAITGRYGYTF.